This TCR beta chain derives from a study of T cell clusters in autoimmune cytopenias. TRB rearrangements were amplified by touch-down multiplex PCR with mixed TRB-A/B primers. Using the multiplex PCR reads, TCRdb records one entry per CDR3 protein without DNA. The sample table sets out fewer than 7,000 distinct CDR3 sequences. The CDR3 runs to 14 residues. The germline gives CDR1 KGHSH, CDR2 LQKENI. TRB amplification used approximately 250 ng of peripheral blood genomic DNA. The same sample was also used in a study of T cell repertoires in aging, cancer and after chemotherapy. In that study: In healthy donors, age-related TCR diversity loss mainly reflected lost richness. Rebound thymic output was suggested by rising median generation probability during chemotherapy in each cancer cohort.

The genes are TRBV18 and TRBJ1-1; TCRdb outputs TRBD1, but without DNA this stays unchecked. The origin of this receptor is a human donor in good health. Material for sequencing was peripheral blood. CDR3 protein: CASSKDGGNTEAFF.